This T cell receptor beta chain stems from a study of blood T cell repertoires in COVID-19. Overall study: Sample material is recorded as cDNA or gDNA derived from T cells, B-cell-depleted T cells, or PBMCs.

Assay: immunoSEQ multiplex PCR; the TCRdb copy retains only in-frame clones and omits some. The sample lists a few hundred thousand clones; approximately 88% were seen once. This CDR3 comprises 14 residues. Trimming took off 4 bases at V and 5 bases at J, with 15 bases between the two ends. Germline values: CDR1 SGHRS, CDR2 YFSETQ. V is TRBV5-1 and J is TRBJ2-5; possible D gene TRBD2, 6 bases. The origin of this receptor is a woman in her forties with acute COVID-19. Sequences were obtained from PBMCs or T cells enriched from blood (not recorded which). CDR3 protein: CASSRGLHMETQYF. The CDR3 DNA reads as TGCGCCAGCAGCAGGGGACTTCACATGGAGACCCAGTACTTC.